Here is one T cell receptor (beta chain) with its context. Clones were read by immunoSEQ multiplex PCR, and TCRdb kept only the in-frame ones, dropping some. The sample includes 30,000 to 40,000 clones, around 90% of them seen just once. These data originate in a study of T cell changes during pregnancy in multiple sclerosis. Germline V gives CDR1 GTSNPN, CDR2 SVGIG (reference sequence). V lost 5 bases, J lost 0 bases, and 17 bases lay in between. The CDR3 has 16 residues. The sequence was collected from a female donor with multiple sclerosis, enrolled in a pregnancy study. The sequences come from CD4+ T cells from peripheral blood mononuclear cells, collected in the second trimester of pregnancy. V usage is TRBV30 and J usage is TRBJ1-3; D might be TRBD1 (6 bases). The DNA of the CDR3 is TGTGCCTGGGACATTGGACAGCGAGTCTCTGGAAACACCATATATTTT. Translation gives CAWDIGQRVSGNTIYF.